The clone carrying this T cell receptor beta chain appeared a few times. Its cognate antigen is unknown. The length of the CDR3 is 12 residues. The germline CDR1 and CDR2 sequences are ENHRY and SYGVKD. Trimming took off 10 bases at V and 1 base at J, with 8 bases between the two ends. This sample is drawn from a study of response to subunit inactivated influenza vaccine. Study observations and caveats: It was the authors' suggestion that each seasonal influenza vaccination recruits few new T cells.

One entry per CDR3 protein results from TCRdb running MiXCR on the RT-PCR reads. The table lists hundreds of thousands of distinct CDR3 sequences, more than 15% of them singletons. Here the sequenced sample was PBMCs from blood, taken 11 to 12 days after vaccination. The chain carries TRBV10-3 and TRBJ1-5; D unclear. The sequence derives from a man aged 50 to 60 who received an inactivated influenza vaccine. The CDR3 DNA sequence: TGTGCCACGTCATCCAGCAATCAGCCCCAGCATTTT. Encoded protein: CATSSSNQPQHF.